Listed below are T cell receptor beta chains from one sample, sequenced in a study of T cell repertoires in cytomegalovirus infection. The antigens these receptors bind are not known. A single record per CDR3 protein comes from TCRdb applying MiXCR to the reads. This sample yields 900,000 to 950,000 distinct CDR3 sequences, of which roughly 30% are seen a single time; 13% belongs to the top ten. The input for sequencing was cultured CD8+ T cells from PBMCs, taken from culture after CMV antigen stimulation. These receptors came from a human donor in good health (CMV status not recorded). Some clones in this sample may be carry-over from other donors' samples. The CDR3 runs from the conserved cysteine through the conserved F or W. Fields, in order: V gene, J gene, clone size, D gene, CDR3 protein, CDR3 DNA. A D gene is named only where the DNA matches it firmly. Clone size is stated in some rows and not others, as once, few, many or a class when expanded.

V: TRBV27; J: TRBJ2-5; size: few; D: TRBD2; CDR3: CASSLTSGGDGETQYF; DNA: TGTGCCAGCAGTTTAACTAGCGGGGGGGATGGAGAGACCCAGTACTTC
V: TRBV7-2; J: TRBJ1-2; size: -; D: -; CDR3: CASSLTSGDNYGYTF; DNA: TGTGCCAGCAGCTTAACGTCAGGGGATAACTATGGCTACACCTTC
V: TRBV6-8; J: TRBJ1-4; size: -; D: -; CDR3: CASSSEEGWEKLFF; DNA: TGTGCCAGCAGCTCCGAGGAGGGTTGGGAAAAACTGTTTTTT
V: TRBV6-1; J: TRBJ2-7; size: few; D: -; CDR3: CASSGGHHEQYF; DNA: TGTGCCAGCAGTGGGGGGCATCACGAGCAGTACTTC
V: TRBV4-1; J: TRBJ1-5; size: -; D: -; CDR3: CASSQVASQDYSNQPQHF; DNA: TGCGCCAGCAGCCAAGTCGCCAGTCAAGACTATAGCAATCAGCCCCAGCATTTT
V: TRBV27; J: TRBJ1-1; size: -; D: -; CDR3: CASSFPGQNTEAFF; DNA: TGTGCCAGCAGTTTCCCAGGGCAGAACACTGAAGCTTTCTTT
V: TRBV7-6; J: TRBJ2-5; size: few; D: -; CDR3: CASSSAVGQETQYF; DNA: TGTGCCAGCAGCTCCGCCGTCGGCCAAGAGACCCAGTACTTC
V: TRBV4-1; J: TRBJ2-3; size: few; D: -; CDR3: CASSQEDRDPLLPSPTDTQYF; DNA: TGCGCCAGCAGCCAAGAAGACCGGGATCCACTCCTCCCGTCCCCCACAGATACGCAGTATTTT
V: TRBV20-1; J: TRBJ1-1; size: once; D: -; CDR3: CSARVSSLNTEAFF; DNA: TGCAGTGCTAGAGTTAGCAGCTTGAACACTGAAGCTTTCTTT
V: TRBV19; J: TRBJ2-2; size: few; D: TRBD1; CDR3: CASSTDRGPSGGELFF; DNA: TGTGCCAGTAGTACGGACAGGGGGCCGAGTGGAGGGGAGCTGTTTTTT
V: TRBV12-3/TRBV12-4; J: TRBJ2-7; size: few; D: -; CDR3: CASSLGLREQYF; DNA: TGTGCCAGCAGTTTAGGGTTGAGAGAGCAGTACTTC
V: TRBV29-1; J: TRBJ2-7; size: -; D: -; CDR3: CSVQTGSPYEQYF; DNA: TGCAGCGTTCAAACAGGGTCGCCCTACGAGCAGTACTTC
V: TRBV6-6; J: TRBJ1-1; size: few; D: -; CDR3: CASSYSSSAEAFF; DNA: TGTGCCAGCAGTTACTCTTCATCCGCTGAAGCTTTCTTT
V: TRBV5-6; J: TRBJ2-5; size: -; D: TRBD1; CDR3: CASSSPVGTGDQETQYF; DNA: TGTGCCAGCAGCTCCCCGGTCGGGACAGGGGATCAAGAGACCCAGTACTTC
V: TRBV12-3/TRBV12-4; J: TRBJ2-1; size: -; D: TRBD2; CDR3: CARSEPGLAYNEQFF; DNA: TGTGCCAGGAGTGAACCGGGACTAGCGTACAATGAGCAGTTCTTC
V: TRBV28; J: TRBJ1-4; size: -; D: -; CDR3: CASRPSQGAWAEKLFF; DNA: TGTGCCAGCAGACCATCTCAAGGGGCTTGGGCTGAAAAACTGTTTTTT
V: TRBV12-3/TRBV12-4; J: TRBJ2-2; size: -; D: -; CDR3: CASSTRSGELFF; DNA: TGTGCCAGCAGTACCCGCTCCGGGGAGCTGTTTTTT
V: TRBV7-9; J: TRBJ2-3; size: -; D: TRBD2; CDR3: CASSPPGLVPDTQYF; DNA: TGTGCCAGCAGCCCACCAGGACTAGTACCGGATACGCAGTATTTT
V: TRBV6-6; J: TRBJ1-1; size: -; D: -; CDR3: CASSYSRPPRDTEAFF; DNA: TGTGCCAGCAGTTACTCTCGGCCTCCTAGGGACACTGAAGCTTTCTTT
V: TRBV7-2; J: TRBJ2-1; size: -; D: TRBD2; CDR3: CASSVVREGPYNEQFF; DNA: TGTGCCAGCAGCGTAGTCCGGGAGGGCCCTTACAATGAGCAGTTCTTC
V: TRBV11-2; J: TRBJ1-4; size: -; D: -; CDR3: CASSVDIPYATNEKLFF; DNA: TGTGCCAGCAGCGTAGACATTCCTTACGCAACTAATGAAAAACTGTTTTTT
V: TRBV6-5; J: TRBJ2-7; size: few; D: TRBD1; CDR3: CASRLLRGTTSYEQYF; DNA: TGTGCCAGCAGGTTACTCAGGGGGACCACTTCCTACGAGCAGTACTTC
V: TRBV27; J: TRBJ2-5; size: many; D: -; CDR3: CASSSRRTTAKETQYF; DNA: TGTGCCAGCAGTAGCCGGAGGACGACGGCTAAAGAGACCCAGTACTTC
V: TRBV28; J: TRBJ1-4; size: -; D: -; CDR3: CASRRDGEKLFF; DNA: TGTGCCAGCAGGCGGGACGGAGAAAAACTGTTTTTT
V: TRBV4-2; J: TRBJ1-6; size: -; D: -; CDR3: CASNPMGIGSPLHF; DNA: TGTGCCAGCAATCCCATGGGTATCGGGTCACCCCTCCACTTT
V: TRBV7-6; J: TRBJ2-2; size: few; D: -; CDR3: CASSFRLYTGELFF; DNA: TGTGCCAGCAGCTTCCGGCTTTACACCGGGGAGCTGTTTTTT
V: TRBV7-8; J: TRBJ1-1; size: many; D: TRBD1; CDR3: CASSIRTGLATEAFF; DNA: TGTGCCAGCAGCATACGGACAGGGTTAGCCACTGAAGCTTTCTTT
V: TRBV20-1; J: TRBJ1-6; size: -; D: -; CDR3: CSARFYIDTRDSPLHF; DNA: TGCAGTGCTAGATTCTACATCGACACGCGGGATTCACCCCTCCACTTT
V: TRBV5-6; J: TRBJ2-7; size: -; D: -; CDR3: CASSLVGRGFYEQYF; DNA: TGTGCCAGCAGCTTGGTCGGCAGGGGTTTCTACGAGCAGTACTTC
V: TRBV2; J: TRBJ2-5; size: -; D: -; CDR3: CASRNSEGTQYF; DNA: TGTGCCAGCAGAAACTCCGAGGGGACCCAGTACTTC
V: TRBV7-9; J: TRBJ2-5; size: -; D: -; CDR3: CASSSAAETQYF; DNA: TGTGCCAGCAGCTCTGCGGCTGAGACCCAGTACTTC
V: TRBV2; J: TRBJ1-6; size: few; D: TRBD1; CDR3: CAIVQGSGSSYNSPLHF; DNA: TGTGCCATCGTACAGGGGTCGGGGAGCTCCTATAATTCACCCCTCCACTTT
V: TRBV12-3/TRBV12-4; J: TRBJ2-2; size: few; D: -; CDR3: CASRLGSGELFF; DNA: TGTGCCAGCAGACTAGGGTCCGGGGAGCTGTTTTTT
V: TRBV27; J: TRBJ1-2; size: -; D: -; CDR3: CASSPSLEGIYGYTF; DNA: TGTGCCAGCAGTCCCTCCCTGGAGGGGATTTATGGCTACACCTTC
V: TRBV7-6; J: TRBJ1-2; size: many; D: TRBD1; CDR3: CASSLRQGAEYGYTF; DNA: TGTGCCAGCAGCCTTCGACAGGGGGCAGAGTATGGCTACACCTTC
V: TRBV10-3; J: TRBJ1-2; size: -; D: TRBD1; CDR3: CAISEQGADGYTF; DNA: TGTGCCATCAGTGAGCAGGGGGCGGATGGCTACACCTTC
V: TRBV27; J: TRBJ1-1; size: -; D: -; CDR3: CASSLSRGVWNSDTEAFF; DNA: TGTGCCAGCAGTTTATCGAGGGGCGTATGGAATTCTGACACTGAAGCTTTCTTT
V: TRBV29-1; J: TRBJ1-2; size: few; D: -; CDR3: CSVLGLPAGYTF; DNA: TGCAGCGTTTTGGGACTTCCCGCAGGCTACACCTTC
V: TRBV5-6; J: TRBJ2-2; size: -; D: -; CDR3: CASSVKGFDTGELFF; DNA: TGTGCCAGCAGTGTTAAGGGGTTTGACACCGGGGAGCTGTTTTTT
V: TRBV5-4; J: TRBJ2-2; size: -; D: TRBD2; CDR3: CASSRGGPNTGELFF; DNA: TGTGCCAGCAGCCGCGGGGGGCCAAACACCGGGGAGCTGTTTTTT
V: TRBV5-5; J: TRBJ1-5; size: few; D: -; CDR3: CASSLAGGYQPQHF; DNA: TGTGCCAGCAGCTTGGCCGGGGGCTATCAGCCCCAGCATTTT
V: TRBV10-3; J: TRBJ2-7; size: -; D: TRBD1; CDR3: CAISDPGTGGYEQYF; DNA: TGTGCCATCAGTGACCCCGGGACAGGGGGCTACGAGCAGTACTTC
V: TRBV6-1; J: TRBJ1-5; size: -; D: -; CDR3: CASSDYLGGQSQHF; DNA: TGTGCCAGCAGTGATTATCTGGGTGGTCAGTCCCAGCATTTT
V: TRBV4-1; J: TRBJ1-1; size: -; D: -; CDR3: CASSQAQGLTVNTEAFF; DNA: TGTGCCAGCAGCCAGGCCCAGGGTCTAACCGTGAACACTGAAGCTTTCTTT
V: TRBV6-5; J: TRBJ2-1; size: few; D: TRBD2; CDR3: CARTGGDRYNEQFF; DNA: TGTGCCAGGACGGGGGGGGATAGGTACAATGAGCAGTTCTTC
V: TRBV6-6; J: TRBJ1-5; size: few; D: -; CDR3: CASRASGGNQPQHF; DNA: TGTGCCAGCAGGGCCAGCGGGGGCAATCAGCCCCAGCATTTT
V: TRBV12-3/TRBV12-4; J: TRBJ1-1; size: many; D: TRBD1; CDR3: CASSFDRGNTEAFF; DNA: TGTGCCAGCAGTTTTGACAGGGGGAACACTGAAGCTTTCTTT
V: TRBV6-2/TRBV6-3; J: TRBJ2-5; size: -; D: TRBD2; CDR3: CASSYRTSGHQETQYF; DNA: TGTGCCAGCAGTTACCGGACTAGCGGGCATCAAGAGACCCAGTACTTC
V: TRBV15; J: TRBJ1-1; size: -; D: -; CDR3: CATSRSLSGEAFF; DNA: TGTGCCACCAGCAGATCTTTAAGTGGTGAAGCTTTCTTT
V: TRBV7-9; J: TRBJ2-1; size: -; D: -; CDR3: CASSPGRMEFF; DNA: TGTGCCAGCAGCCCGGGACGGATGGAGTTCTTC
V: TRBV6-8; J: TRBJ1-3; size: -; D: -; CDR3: CASRSTGLSGNTIYF; DNA: TGTGCCAGCAGATCGACAGGCCTCTCTGGAAACACCATATATTTT
V: TRBV6-5; J: TRBJ2-1; size: -; D: -; CDR3: CASSSRQGFWGNNEQFF; DNA: TGTGCCAGCAGTTCCCGCCAGGGTTTTTGGGGAAACAATGAGCAGTTCTTC
V: TRBV27; J: TRBJ2-2; size: few; D: -; CDR3: CASSLEVGFTGELFF; DNA: TGTGCCAGCAGTTTAGAGGTTGGTTTTACCGGGGAGCTGTTTTTT
V: TRBV4-1; J: TRBJ1-5; size: -; D: TRBD1; CDR3: CASSPGTGQRPQHF; DNA: TGCGCCAGCAGCCCAGGGACAGGGCAACGGCCCCAGCATTTT